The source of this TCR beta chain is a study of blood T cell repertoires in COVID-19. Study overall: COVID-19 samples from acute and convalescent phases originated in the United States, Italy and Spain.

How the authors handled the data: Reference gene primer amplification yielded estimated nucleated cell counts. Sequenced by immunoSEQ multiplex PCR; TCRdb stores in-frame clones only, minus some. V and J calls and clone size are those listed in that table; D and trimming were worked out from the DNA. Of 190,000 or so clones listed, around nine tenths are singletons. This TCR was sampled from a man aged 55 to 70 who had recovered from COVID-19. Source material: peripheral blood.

CDR3 loop: CAWSAAGSGNTIYF. CDR3 DNA: TGTGCCTGGAGTGCGGCAGGCTCTGGAAACACCATATATTTT. This chain links TRBV30 with TRBJ1-3, with D uncertain. CDR1 and CDR2 (germline): GTSNPN, SVGIG (reference sequence). Trimming removed 1 base at V and 0 bases at J, with 7 bases between. CDR3 length: 14 amino acids.